Described below is a single T cell receptor beta chain sequence and its context. Its antigen is unknown. This may be a read error, as it is one base from a much larger clone. TCR beta CDR3 regions were amplified from RNA transcripts for repertoire sequencing. HTBI primers and the Qiagen OneStep RT-PCR kit were used in a first-round RT-PCR, which was followed by a second-round multiplex PCR, size selection and purification. The libraries underwent paired-end sequencing with 100 bp reads on an Illumina HiSeq2000. On the study's bioinformatics: SOAPnuke was used to process the reads, throwing out any read that had adapters, had uncalled bases, had a mean Phred below 15, or lacked an exact constant-primer or identifier match. COPE v1.2.5 was used to merge high-quality paired reads. Each unique nucleotide sequence was treated as a clonotype, and MiTCR v1.1 was used to align the clonotypes to the IMGT TRB V, D and J references. Analysis was restricted to V-J combinations with a frequency above 0.0001, which covered 99.2% of repertoires. For each V-J combination, a TCR clonal expansion and chaos score was defined as F50 clonal expansion divided by the chaos observed in the TCRdist matrix. Welch's t-statistics and random forest were used to reduce features to about a dozen V-J combinations, which were fed into a naive Bayes classifier. The Morisita-Horn index was used to measure how similar the thyroid and blood repertoires were. TCRdb took the public reads, trimmed them with fastp at Q25, ran MiXCR for clone calling and kept in-frame beta chains. Each entry merges the rows of one CDR3 protein and shows their most common DNA and genes. TCRdb, rather than the study authors, made the V and J calls. The sample table records around 600,000 distinct CDR3 sequences; over 40% of these occur just once. The biggest ten clones account for roughly 3.5% of the sample.

This entry belongs to a study of Graves' ophthalmopathy and Graves' hyperthyroidism (dated by TCRdb to the late 2010s). Turning to the overall study: Peripheral blood was collected at initial diagnosis, before any treatment. TCR beta repertoire signatures were used to distinguish Graves' ophthalmopathy from Graves' hyperthyroidism and to predict progression to ophthalmopathy. In total, over 130 blood samples were TCR-sequenced: roughly 45 ophthalmopathy, approximately 75 hyperthyroidism and approximately 17 hyperthyroidism-to-ophthalmopathy patients. To explore V-J signatures that distinguish ophthalmopathy from hyperthyroidism, a discovery set of 100 patients was enrolled, made up of 40 to 45 with ophthalmopathy and around 60 with stable hyperthyroidism. The independent validation cohort included roughly 19 hyperthyroidism patients plus 17 patients who later progressed from hyperthyroidism to ophthalmopathy. In about six hyperthyroidism patients, the T-cell repertoires found in thyroid tissue were compared with those found in blood. Following sampling, methimazole starting at 30 mg daily was administered to hyperthyroidism patients, and high-dose intravenous methylprednisolone was administered to ophthalmopathy patients.

Taken from the germline V gene, the CDR1 and CDR2 loops are SGHTA and FQGNSA. V trim: 5 bases; J trim: 9 bases; unmatched bases: 12. Reading from cysteine to phenylalanine, the CDR3 counts 14 amino acids. CDR3 DNA is the only sequence kept; it has 42 bases, read in frame from the first base. The ophthalmopathy patients had moderately to severely active disease, with a Clinical Activity Score of 3 or higher, a NOSPECS grade of 4 or higher, and a disease duration of less than 3 months. Anyone with other autoimmune diseases, uncontrolled infections, pregnancy or lactation was excluded from the study. Clinical symptoms, serum thyroxine, TRAb, thyroid ultrasound and orbital computed tomography formed the basis of the diagnosis. Ficoll-Paque density gradient centrifugation was used to isolate PBMCs from around 9.1 ml of fresh peripheral blood. Total RNA was extracted using Trizol reagent, and RNA quality was checked on an Agilent 2100 Bioanalyzer.

General study outcomes and caveats: Most of the expanded thyroid clonotypes with a frequency above 0.001 were also detected in blood, and it was suggested that the thyroid immune response may be reflected by blood repertoires. Sample size was not predetermined statistically, and investigators were not blinded to group allocation. In cross-validation, the 13-signature model distinguished ophthalmopathy from stable hyperthyroidism with around 86% sensitivity and around 84% specificity, while in the test set the corresponding values were 80% and 75%. In validation, the model predicted ophthalmopathy progression with about 71% sensitivity and 72% to 80% specificity; 12 predicted patients were CT-confirmed with GO in a median of around 6.5 months.

Input material: peripheral blood. Recombination linked TRBV7-2 to TRBJ1-2; TRBD1 agrees with 7 junctional bases. The receptor was isolated from an adult man with Graves' ophthalmopathy. CDR3 protein: CASSRQGGSPRYTF. The nucleotide sequence reads TGTGCCAGCAGCCGACAGGGAGGGAGTCCGCGCTACACCTTC.